This T cell receptor (beta chain) was identified during a study of blood T cell repertoires in COVID-19 (dated by TCRdb to about 2020). About the study as a whole: Samples covering the acute and convalescent phases of COVID-19 were provided by collaborators in the United States, Italy and Spain. The material from the prospective study consisted of cDNA or gDNA derived from T cells, B-cell-depleted T cells, or PBMCs. Subjects who had been exposed to COVID-19, were actively infected with it, or had recovered from it provided the deeply sampled blood TCRbeta repertoires that made up the dataset. The repertoires were released in a freely available public database intended as a resource for research on the immune response to SARS-CoV-2. Samples were obtained from the ongoing ImmuneRACE study (first 160 participants) and from 1,200 or so subjects provided by 6 global collaborators. The sample metadata nearly always contained a de-identified subject ID, COVID-19 status, age in years and sex. Where available, HLA class I and class II types were obtained from metadata supplied by the sample provider rather than from assay-based typing.

Results the study describes overall, beyond this receptor: Clinical and demographic metadata were provided uncurated, with the amount varying by source and participant.

Points on this clone: What antigen it recognizes has not been identified. No clone much larger than this one lies a single base away; base qualities are absent.

Participants in the prospective study were enrolled through a virtual design, were aged roughly 18 to 100 years, and lived in approximately 25 United States geographic areas. To assign participants to cohorts, the prospective study relied on clinical history that participants themselves reported in a screening survey and a study questionnaire. Mobile phlebotomists in the prospective study collected whole blood, serum and a nasopharyngeal or oropharyngeal swab from every participant. Over an approximately 2-month period, participants in the prospective study had the option of providing additional blood draws and questionnaires. Prospective study blood samples were shipped either frozen or at room temperature before DNA extraction. V trim: 8 bases; J trim: 4 bases; unmatched bases: 8. The CDR3 has 14 amino acids, counting the end cysteine and phenylalanine. Only the CDR3 portion is preserved as DNA: 42 bases, with reading frame beginning at the first base. As encoded in the germline V gene (reference sequence), CDR1 is SEHNR while CDR2 is FQNEAQ.

The immunoSEQ Assay, a bias-controlled multiplex PCR, was used to amplify TCRbeta CDR3 regions from genomic DNA. In the paper's pipeline: Nucleated cell counts per sample were estimated from amplification of reference gene primers within the assay. To quantify the absolute abundance of each unique TCRbeta CDR3 rearrangement, sequence reads were collapsed and filtered. Productive Simpson clonality was computed per sample as the square root of Simpson's diversity index over productive rearrangements. TCRdb limited this immuneACCESS table to in-frame rearrangements with V and J called. A share of clones is missing; checked studies link under half to unresolved V genes, and the rest is unexplained. V, J and clone size derive from that table, while D and trimming were established from the DNA sequence. In all, the sample holds about 280,000 clones, and about 90% of those were seen once. The ten largest clones capture about 1.8% of the sample.

The V gene is TRBV7-9 and the J gene is TRBJ1-2; 9 nucleotides in the junction match TRBD1. This TCR was recovered from a woman aged 18-30 years with acute COVID-19. Sequencing input: PBMCs or T cells enriched from blood (not recorded which). The DNA sequence reads TGTGCCAGCTCCCGGGACAGGGTGGGCTATGGCTACACCTTC. Its protein is CASSRDRVGYGYTF.